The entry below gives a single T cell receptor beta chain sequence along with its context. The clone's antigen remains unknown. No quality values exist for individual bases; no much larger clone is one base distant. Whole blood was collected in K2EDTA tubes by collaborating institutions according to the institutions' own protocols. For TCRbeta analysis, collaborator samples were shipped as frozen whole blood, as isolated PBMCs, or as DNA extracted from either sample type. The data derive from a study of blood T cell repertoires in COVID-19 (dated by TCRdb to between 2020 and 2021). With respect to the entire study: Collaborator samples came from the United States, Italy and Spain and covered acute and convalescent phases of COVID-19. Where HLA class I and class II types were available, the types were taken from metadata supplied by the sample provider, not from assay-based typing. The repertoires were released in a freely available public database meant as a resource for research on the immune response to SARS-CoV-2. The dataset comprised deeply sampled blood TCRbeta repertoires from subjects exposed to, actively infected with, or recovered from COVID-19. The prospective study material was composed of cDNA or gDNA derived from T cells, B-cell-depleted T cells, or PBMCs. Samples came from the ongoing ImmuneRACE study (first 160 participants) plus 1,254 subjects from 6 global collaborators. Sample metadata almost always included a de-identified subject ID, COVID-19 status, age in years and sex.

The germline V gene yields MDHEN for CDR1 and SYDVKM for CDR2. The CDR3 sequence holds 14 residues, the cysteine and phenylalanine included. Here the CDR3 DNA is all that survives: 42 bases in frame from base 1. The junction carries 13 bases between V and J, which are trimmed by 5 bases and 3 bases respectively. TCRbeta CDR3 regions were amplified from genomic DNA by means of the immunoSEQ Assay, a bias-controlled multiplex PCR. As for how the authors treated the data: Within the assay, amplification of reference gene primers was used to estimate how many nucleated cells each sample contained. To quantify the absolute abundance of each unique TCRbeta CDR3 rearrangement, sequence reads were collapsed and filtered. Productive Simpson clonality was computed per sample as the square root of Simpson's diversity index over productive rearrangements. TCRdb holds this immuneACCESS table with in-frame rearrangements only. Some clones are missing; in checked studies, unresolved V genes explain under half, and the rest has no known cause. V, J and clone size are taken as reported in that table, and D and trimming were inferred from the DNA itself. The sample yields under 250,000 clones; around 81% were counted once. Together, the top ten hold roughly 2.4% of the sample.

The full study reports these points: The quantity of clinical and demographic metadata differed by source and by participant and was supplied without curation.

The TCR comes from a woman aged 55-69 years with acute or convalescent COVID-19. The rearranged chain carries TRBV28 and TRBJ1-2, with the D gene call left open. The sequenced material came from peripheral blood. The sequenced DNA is TGTGCCAGCAGTGAACTAGAGAGGGACTATGGCTACACCTTC. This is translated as CASSELERDYGYTF.